This TCR beta chain originates from a study of identical twins. The V and J ends lost 5 bases and 1 base respectively, with 14 bases between them. The CDR3 consists of 15 residues. CDR1 and CDR2 from the germline V gene are DFQATT and SNEGSKA (reference sequence). Study-level points and caveats: Conclusions were drawn cross-sectionally by statistical analysis, without following the same donors.

Each CDR3 protein is one row after TCRdb ran MiXCR on the 5' RACE reads. The table shows around 100,000 distinct CDR3 sequences, with 5.9% occurring only once. A remark on this clonotype: Antigen unknown. This clone may be a read error of a much larger clone one base away.

The J gene is TRBJ2-2, the V gene TRBV20-1, with D possibly matching TRBD2 (6 bases). The sequence was collected from a woman aged 45-65 years in good health. The sequenced sample was memory T cells sorted from blood. DNA for the CDR3: TGCAGTGCTCTAGGGGACTCCCAGAACACCGGGGAGCTGTTTTTT. Protein product: CSALGDSQNTGELFF.